The clone carrying this TCR beta chain turned up a few times. Its specificity is unknown. This sample was included in a study of CD8 T cells in ankylosing spondylitis. The study, taken as a whole, reports: Earlier work had already found some motif variants in reactive arthritis synovial fluid and blood. What seemed typical of ankylosing spondylitis blood was a TCR beta motif built from about 8 highly homologous variants. Disease-associated clonotypes exhibited CD8+ identity and were relatively infrequent in peripheral blood. Disease-linked clones reportedly showed significant enrichment in matched ankylosing spondylitis synovial fluid.

Trimming left V 2 bases short and J 8 bases short, with 13 bases between. CDR1 and CDR2 (germline): MNHEY, SMNVEV (reference sequence). CDR3 length: 14 residues. Quantitative 5'-RACE with molecular barcodes generated TCR beta libraries. MiXCR was run by TCRdb on the 5' RACE reads, yielding one entry per CDR3 protein. Of 220,000 or so distinct CDR3 sequences in the sample, around 17% were seen once. The origin of this receptor is a male donor with ankylosing spondylitis. The material sequenced was blood, either unsorted or a sorted T cell fraction (not recorded which). This sequence joins TRBV27 and TRBJ2-1; D is uncertain. The CDR3 reads CASSLQPGIYEQFF. The CDR3 DNA sequence: TGTGCCAGCAGTTTACAACCTGGGATCTATGAGCAGTTCTTC.